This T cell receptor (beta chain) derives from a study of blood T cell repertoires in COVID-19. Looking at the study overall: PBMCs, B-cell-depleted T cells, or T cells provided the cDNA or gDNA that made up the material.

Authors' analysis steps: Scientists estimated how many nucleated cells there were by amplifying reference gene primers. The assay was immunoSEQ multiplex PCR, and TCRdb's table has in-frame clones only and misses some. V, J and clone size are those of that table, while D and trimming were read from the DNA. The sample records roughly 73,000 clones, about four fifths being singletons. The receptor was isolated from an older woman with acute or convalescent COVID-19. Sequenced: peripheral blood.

The CDR3 DNA sequence: TGTGCCAGCAAGTCCTCCGGGACAGGACTAAACCTAGATGGCTACACCTTC. Translated, it gives CASKSSGTGLNLDGYTF. The chain links TRBV28 to TRBJ1-2, with TRBD1 matching over 8 bases. The CDR3 consists of 17 residues. CDR1 is MDHEN and CDR2 is SYDVKM in the germline V gene. J lost 6 bases, V lost 7 bases, and 19 bases had no gene match.